Listed below are T cell receptor beta chains from one sample, sequenced in a study of CD8 T cells in Susac syndrome. TCRdb used MiXCR to reprocess the immunoSEQ multiplex PCR reads, holding one entry per CDR3 protein. Among some 200,000 distinct CDR3 sequences listed, 90% to 95% were seen once. Sequences were obtained from CD4+ T cells from PBMCs. These receptors originate from a human donor with Susac syndrome. The CDR3 runs from the conserved cysteine through the conserved F or W. A D gene is named only where the DNA matches it firmly. The listing skips clone size in some rows; elsewhere it reads once, few, many or a size class.

size	D	V	J	DNA	CDR3
-	TRBD2	TRBV28	TRBJ2-1	TGTGCCAGCACTCAAGGGAGCGGGAGGTTCAATGAGCAGTTCTTC	CASTQGSGRFNEQFF
-	-	TRBV29-1	TRBJ1-2	TGCAGCGTTCCCCCGGACCCAGGACCTAACTATGGCTACACCTTC	CSVPPDPGPNYGYTF
few	TRBD2	TRBV18	TRBJ2-3	TGTGCCAGCTCACCCACTAGCGGGGGCACAGATACGCAGTATTTT	CASSPTSGGTDTQYF
-	TRBD2	TRBV6-6	TRBJ2-5	TGTGCCAGCAGCGCGGGACTAGCGGGAGAGACCCAGTACTTC	CASSAGLAGETQYF
-	-	TRBV30	TRBJ1-1	TGTGCCTGGAGTCCACAGGCGAACACTGAAGCTTTCTTT	CAWSPQANTEAFF
-	-	TRBV15	TRBJ2-5	TGTGCCACCAGCAGAGATCAAGAGACCCAGTACTTC	CATSRDQETQYF
-	-	TRBV24-1	TRBJ1-6	TGTGCCACCAGTGATTTTGTTGGCGTCGCTCCCTCAAGCTCCTATAATTCACCCCTCCACTTT	CATSDFVGVAPSSSYNSPLHF
-	-	TRBV5-4	TRBJ1-1	TGTGCCAGCAGCTTGATCTCGGACACTGAAGCTTTCTTT	CASSLISDTEAFF
-	-	TRBV7-9	TRBJ1-1	TGTGCCAGCAGCCCCTATTCGGGGACTGAAGCTTTCTTT	CASSPYSGTEAFF
-	TRBD2	TRBV25-1	TRBJ2-5	TGTGCCAGCACTGGCGGGGGGATAATAGAGACCCAGTACTTC	CASTGGGIIETQYF
-	-	TRBV27	TRBJ2-3	TGTGCCAGCAGTTTATTTGGACAGACGACAGATACGCAGTATTTT	CASSLFGQTTDTQYF
-	-	TRBV20-1	TRBJ1-1	TGCAGTGCTAGAGGGTCCTGGGGAACCACTGAAGCTTTCTTT	CSARGSWGTTEAFF
-	-	TRBV18	TRBJ1-5	TGTGCCAGCTCACGTTCAGGGAGCCAGCCCCAGCATTTT	CASSRSGSQPQHF
-	-	TRBV2	TRBJ1-1	TGTGCCAGCAGTGAATCGGTCGCTGAAGCTTTCTTT	CASSESVAEAFF
-	TRBD1	TRBV3-1	TRBJ1-4	TGTGCCAGCAGCCATTTAGCCAAAGGGACAGGAGGGGAAAAACTGTTTTTT	CASSHLAKGTGGEKLFF
-	TRBD2	TRBV30	TRBJ2-5	TGTGCCTACCAAACTAGCGGGGGAAAAGAGACCCAGTACTTC	CAYQTSGGKETQYF
-	-	TRBV5-1	TRBJ2-2	TGCGCCAGCAGCTTGTCTAGCCGGAACACCGGGGAGCTGTTTTTT	CASSLSSRNTGELFF
-	TRBD2	TRBV12-5	TRBJ2-5	TGTGCTAGTGGTTTGCGCGGGGGGGCCGAGGAGACCCAGTACTTC	CASGLRGGAEETQYF
-	TRBD2	TRBV3-1	TRBJ2-7	TGTGCCAGCAGTCCCGGGACTAGCTTCTACGAGCAGTACTTC	CASSPGTSFYEQYF
-	-	TRBV30	TRBJ2-7	TGTGCCTGGAGGGGTTTAAGCTCCTACGAGCAGTACTTC	CAWRGLSSYEQYF
-	-	TRBV3-1	TRBJ2-5	TGTGCCAGCAGATATACAGGGCAGGAGACCCAGTACTTC	CASRYTGQETQYF
once	TRBD2	TRBV2	TRBJ2-7	TGTGCCAGCAGTGAACCGATAGCGGGAGCAAACGAGCAGTACTTC	CASSEPIAGANEQYF
-	-	TRBV14	TRBJ1-2	TGTGCCAGCAGCCAAGATCGGAGCGGTGGCTACACCTTC	CASSQDRSGGYTF
-	TRBD2	TRBV7-3	TRBJ2-2	TGTGCCAGCAGCCCCTCTAGCGGGTACACTGGGGAGCTGTTTTTT	CASSPSSGYTGELFF
-	-	TRBV20-1	TRBJ1-1	TGCAGTGCTCCCGATCAGAACACTGAAGCTTTCTTT	CSAPDQNTEAFF
-	-	TRBV20-1	TRBJ2-3	TGCAGAGCTGGGGGCACAGATACGCAGTATTTT	CRAGGTDTQYF
-	-	TRBV25-1	TRBJ1-3	TGTGCCAGCAGTCAAGGACAGACCTTTTCTGGAAACACCATATATTTT	CASSQGQTFSGNTIYF
-	TRBD1	TRBV9	TRBJ2-7	TGTGCCAGCAGCTTTGGGACAGGGGTTACCGAGCAGTACTTC	CASSFGTGVTEQYF
once	TRBD2	TRBV3-1	TRBJ2-2	TGTGCCAGCAGCCAACCGGGGGGCACCGGGGAGCTGTTTTTT	CASSQPGGTGELFF
-	TRBD1	TRBV30	TRBJ1-5	TGTGCCTGGAGTGTTCCCTGGAACAGGGGGAATCAGCCCCAGCATTTT	CAWSVPWNRGNQPQHF
-	-	TRBV18	TRBJ1-5	TGTGCCAGCTCACCCGAGGGGGTTGGTCAGCCCCAGCATTTT	CASSPEGVGQPQHF
-	TRBD2	TRBV5-1	TRBJ2-3	TGCGCCAGCAGCGCTCAAGCGGGGACAGATACGCAGTATTTT	CASSAQAGTDTQYF
-	-	TRBV5-5	TRBJ1-1	TGTGCCAGCAACTCGGGGGCGAGGAACACTGAAGCTTTCTTT	CASNSGARNTEAFF
-	-	TRBV6-2/TRBV6-3	TRBJ2-5	TGTGCCACATTTCGGGAGAATCGAAAGACCCAGTACTTC	CATFRENRKTQYF
-	-	TRBV27	TRBJ2-3	TGTGCCAGCAGTTACCGACAGAGCACAGATACGCAGTATTTT	CASSYRQSTDTQYF
-	TRBD2	TRBV20-1	TRBJ2-2	TGCAGTGCCCGTCCCGGGACTAGCGCGTTAGGGGAGCTGTTTTTT	CSARPGTSALGELFF
-	-	TRBV20-1	TRBJ1-2	TGCAGTCTGACCACCCCCGGCCGGGGGCGCCTTAACTATGGCTACACCTTC	CSLTTPGRGRLNYGYTF
-	-	TRBV20-1	TRBJ1-2	TGCAGTTTACAGGGATCGAAAGGCTACACCTTC	CSLQGSKGYTF
-	TRBD2	TRBV19	TRBJ2-1	TGTGCCAGTAGTATTACTGGGGGACTAGCTTTCAATGAGCAGTTCTTC	CASSITGGLAFNEQFF
-	TRBD1	TRBV20-1	TRBJ1-6	TGCAGTGCTAGAGGACAGGGGCTCTATTCACCCCTCCACTTT	CSARGQGLYSPLHF
few	TRBD1	TRBV7-8	TRBJ2-7	TGTGCCAGCAGCCGCTGGACAGGGGACGACGAGCAGTACTTC	CASSRWTGDDEQYF
-	TRBD2	TRBV20-1	TRBJ2-5	TGCAGTGCTAGAGCTAGCGGGGGTAGAGAGACCCAGTACTTC	CSARASGGRETQYF
-	-	TRBV2	TRBJ2-7	TGTGCCAGCAGTGAACAGACTTTCGAGCAGTACTTC	CASSEQTFEQYF
-	-	TRBV19	TRBJ2-6	TGTGCCAGTAGTTCCCCTCTTGTTGGGGCCAACGTCCTGACTTTC	CASSSPLVGANVLTF
once	-	TRBV4-1	TRBJ2-3	TGCGCCAGCAGCCAAATAGCGCCAGATACGCAGTATTTT	CASSQIAPDTQYF
-	-	TRBV10-3	TRBJ2-5	TGTGCCATCAGTGATGCGACTAGGGTGGAGACCCAGTACTTC	CAISDATRVETQYF
-	-	TRBV23-1	TRBJ2-7	TGCGCCAGCCGCTCCTGGGCGGCCTACGAGCAGTACTTC	CASRSWAAYEQYF
-	-	TRBV20-1	TRBJ1-1	TGCAGTGCTAAGCGGGTTGGCACTGAAGCTTTCTTT	CSAKRVGTEAFF
few	-	TRBV12-3/TRBV12-4	TRBJ2-2	TGTGCCAGCAGTTTGGAGGGGGCCGGGGAGCTGTTTTTT	CASSLEGAGELFF